The 11 T cell receptor beta chains presented below share a single source sample, sequenced in a study of T cells in Graves' hyperthyroidism and ophthalmopathy. The source material, RNA transcripts, was used to amplify TCR beta CDR3 regions. HTBI primers drove first-round RT-PCR of the TCR CDR3. TCRdb independently ran MiXCR on the multiplex PCR reads; one entry per CDR3 protein. The sample lists around 500,000 distinct CDR3 sequences, around 15% occurring once. The specimen sequenced was blood. Receptors originate from a woman aged 30 to 39 with Graves' ophthalmopathy.

This clonotype has ten or more counts. The chain employs TRBV3-1 and TRBJ2-3, with TRBD1 identical over 9 bases. Germline V gene data show CDR1 as LGHDT and CDR2 as YNNKEL (reference sequence). V gave up 4 bases and J gave up 5 bases; unmatched junction bases: 13. This CDR3 is built from 17 residues. CDR3 DNA: TGTGCCAGCAGCCTCCCTCCCGGGACAGGGAATAGAGATACGCAGTATTTT. It codes for CASSLPPGTGNRDTQYF.

This clonotype was counted many times. The chain links TRBV10-3 to TRBJ1-2; D gene unclear. V was trimmed by 3 bases and J by 3 bases, leaving 23 bases between them. CDR1 ENHRY and CDR2 SYGVKD come from the germline V gene. CDR3 size: 18 residues. This CDR3 reads CAISDPWGEGVEDYGYTF. The DNA of the CDR3 is TGTGCCATCAGTGACCCTTGGGGAGAGGGCGTAGAGGACTATGGCTACACCTTC.

In DNA form, the CDR3 reads TGCGCCAGCAGCCAAGATAGGAAGGGTGGGGAGACCCAGTACTTC. It yields the protein CASSQDRKGGETQYF. The chain carries TRBV4-3 and TRBJ2-5; no clear D. The germline V gene has CDR1 LGHNA and CDR2 YSLEER. V lost 0 bases and J 5 bases, leaving 13 bases between the germline ends. The length of the CDR3 is 15 residues.

This clonotype was recorded at least ten times. V usage is TRBV18 and J usage is TRBJ1-5, with 7 positions matching TRBD1. The CDR3 length is 15 residues. Germline V gene lookup returns CDR1 KGHSH and CDR2 LQKENI. The trim removed 5 bases at V and 1 base at J, leaving 5 bases unmatched. The CDR3 DNA reads TGTGCCAGCTCAGCAACAGGGGCGAGCAATCAGCCCCAGCATTTT. It translates to CASSATGASNQPQHF.

This clonotype was found many times. The CDR3 DNA sequence: TGCGCCAGCAGCCAAGATATCGGGGGGTCTGGGGCCAACGTCCTGACTTTC. It specifies CASSQDIGGSGANVLTF. The rearrangement joins TRBV4-3 to TRBJ2-6; 7 bases line up with TRBD2. The germline V gene has CDR1 LGHNA and CDR2 YSLEER. V gave up 0 bases and J gave up 1 base; unmatched junction bases: 3. CDR3 length: 17 residues.

Comment on this clonotype: A read error may account for a junction end that differs from germline. The genes are TRBV6-2 or TRBV6-3 and TRBJ2-2, with a weak D call TRBD2 (5 bases). The CDR3 sequence is 18 residues long. In germline, CDR1 is MNHEY, CDR2 SVGEGT. CDR3 in amino acids: CASSHTVKAQMNTGEPFF. The CDR3, as DNA: TGTGCCAGCAGTCACACAGTAAAGGCCCAGATGAACACCGGGGAGCCGTTTTTT.

This clonotype was observed many times. Relative to the germline gene, one junction end is altered; a read error may explain this. V and J are TRBV2 and TRBJ2-1; D not certain. The germline V gene has CDR1 SNHLY and CDR2 FYNNEI. This CDR3 has 14 amino acids. The CDR3 loop reads CANSEDWRLNEQFF. The CDR3 nucleotides read TGTGCCAACAGTGAAGATTGGAGACTGAATGAGCAGTTCTTC.

This clonotype turned up a few times. The rearrangement joins TRBV20-1 to TRBJ2-6; 9 bases agree with TRBD1. V lost 4 bases, J lost 4 bases, and 5 bases stayed unmatched. Germline V gives CDR1 DFQATT, CDR2 SNEGSKA (reference sequence). The CDR3 is made up of 15 amino acids. CDR3 sequence (DNA): TGCAGTGCTACATACAGGGGGCCCGGGGCCAACGTCCTGACTTTC. It is translated as CSATYRGPGANVLTF.

This clonotype was counted only a few times. The J gene is TRBJ2-5, the V gene TRBV11-1, with 10 positions matching TRBD2. The CDR3 has 15 residues. Germline V gene sequence: CDR1 SGHAT, CDR2 FQDESV (reference sequence). V shed 4 bases, J shed 5 bases, and the junction held 7 bases outside the gene matches. The CDR3 region has the DNA TGTGCCAGCAGCTACGGGACTAGCGTGGGGGAGACCCAGTACTTC. This codes for CASSYGTSVGETQYF.

In this sample, this clonotype turned up a few times. J is TRBJ2-1 and V is TRBV2; D gene unclear. V lost 4 bases and J lost 5, with 21 bases in between. The CDR3 is 17 amino acids. Germline CDR1 SNHLY, CDR2 FYNNEI. CDR3 region: CASSVATKDLQNNEQFF. The CDR3 region has the DNA TGTGCCAGCAGTGTCGCGACAAAGGACCTACAAAACAATGAGCAGTTCTTC.

The table lists this clonotype with many counts. This chain links TRBV5-8 with TRBJ2-1; no clear D gene. Germline V gene data show CDR1 as SGHTS and CDR2 as YDEGEE. The CDR3 totals 15 residues. V lost 0 bases and J lost 2, with 9 bases in between. CDR3 coding DNA: TGTGCCAGCAGCTTGGTAAGGTCTCCCTACAATGAGCAGTTCTTC. Translating gives CASSLVRSPYNEQFF.